One sample yielded the 25 T cell receptor beta chains listed below, sequenced in a study of T cells expressing NK-cell markers. For each CDR3 protein, TCRdb gives one entry from its re-call of the 5' RACE reads, without DNA. The sample totals about 160,000 distinct CDR3 sequences. The sequencing input was blood T cells: a sorted CD56 or NKG2C T cell subset, CD4+ or CD8+ T cells, or bulk PBMC T cells (not recorded which). These receptors were taken from a man between 18 and 69 years old in good health.

This chain connects TRBV7-9 to TRBJ2-1; TCRdb designates TRBD2, a call that cannot be tested without DNA. The CDR3 sequence is 14 residues long. The V gene's germline CDR1 is SEHNR and CDR2 FQNEAQ (reference sequence). The CDR3 here is CASSLALGENEQFF.

The CDR3 region is CASSLEYAQGYEQYF. This chain joins TRBV5-4 and TRBJ2-7; TCRdb indicates TRBD1, and absent DNA this call remains unverified. CDR3 length: 15 amino acids. Per the germline V gene, CDR1 is SGHNT and CDR2 is YYREEE (reference sequence).

This chain connects TRBV28 to TRBJ2-3; TCRdb gives TRBD2 as the D gene, but with no DNA this cannot be confirmed. Germline V gives CDR1 MDHEN, CDR2 SYDVKM. The CDR3 totals 16 residues. The CDR3: CASSTWERGVTDTQYF. Full variable domain (remainder filled in from reference TRBV28 and TRBJ2-3): DVKVTQSSRYLVKRTGEKVFLECVQDMDHENMFWYRQDPGLGLRLIYFSYDVKMKEKGDIPEGYSVSREKKERFSLILESASTNQTSMYLCASSTWERGVTDTQYFGPGTRLTVL.

J is TRBJ2-1 and V is TRBV9; without DNA, the TCRdb call of TRBD1 cannot be checked. Germline V gene lookup returns CDR1 SGDLS and CDR2 YYNGEE. The CDR3 sequence is 14 residues long. CDR3 residues: CASSGDRGYNEQFF.

This sequence joins TRBV5-1 and TRBJ2-3; the D call of TRBD1 rests on TCRdb alone, since no DNA is present to check it. Germline V gene sequence: CDR1 SGHRS, CDR2 YFSETQ. CDR3 length equals 16 residues. The CDR3 spells CASSPPMPGGVDTQYF.

The chain is built from TRBV6-1 and TRBJ2-5; TCRdb selects TRBD2, and the lack of DNA leaves this call unchecked. This CDR3 spans 15 amino acids. Looked up from germline, CDR1 is MNHNS and CDR2 is SASEGT. The CDR3 reads CASSKLAGGGETQYF.

This chain connects TRBV27 to TRBJ2-3; the D call of TRBD1 rests on TCRdb alone, since no DNA is present to check it. Germline values: CDR1 MNHEY, CDR2 SMNVEV (reference sequence). The CDR3 loop spans 14 amino acids. The CDR3 here is CASSLGRGTDTQYF.

This chain joins TRBV7-8 and TRBJ2-3; the TCRdb call, TRBD2, lacks DNA for checking. CDR3 length: 17 residues. CDR1 SGHVS and CDR2 FQNEAQ come from the germline V gene. CDR3 region: CASSSPRLAGATDTQYF.

This sequence joins TRBV11-2 and TRBJ2-1; TCRdb selects TRBD2, and the lack of DNA leaves this call unchecked. Per germline, CDR1 SGHAT and CDR2 FQNNGV. CDR3 length: 15 amino acids. This CDR3 reads CASSLAMGAKREQFF.

V is TRBV24-1 and J is TRBJ2-5; the D gene TCRdb calls, TRBD1, cannot be checked with no DNA. There are 13 residues in the CDR3. The germline gives CDR1 KGHDR, CDR2 SFDVKD. The CDR3 sequence is CATGRAGEETQYF.

The rearrangement links TRBV7-9 to TRBJ1-4. Per germline, CDR1 SEHNR and CDR2 FQNEAQ (reference sequence). This CDR3 region has 17 residues. The CDR3 spells CASSLSSDPATNEKLFF.

The chain joins TRBV25-1 to TRBJ2-7; TCRdb returns TRBD1, unconfirmable since there is no DNA. The CDR3 loop spans 13 amino acids. Germline CDR1 and CDR2: MGHDK and SYGVNS. This CDR3 is CASSWGRGYEQYF.

The chain joins TRBV18 to TRBJ2-1; the TCRdb call, TRBD1, lacks DNA for checking. CDR1 and CDR2 from the germline V gene are KGHSH and LQKENI. The CDR3 contains 14 residues. CDR3: CASSLASGDNEQFF.

The rearrangement joins TRBV20-1 to TRBJ2-1; TCRdb indicates TRBD1, and absent DNA this call remains unverified. The CDR3 extends over 15 amino acids. Germline V gene lookup returns CDR1 DFQATT and CDR2 SNEGSKA (reference sequence). CDR3 protein: CSAYGGGQGYDEQFF.

The chain combines TRBV6-1 with TRBJ2-3; TCRdb's D call, TRBD2, is unchecked because there is no DNA. The germline V gene has CDR1 MNHNS and CDR2 SASEGT. The CDR3 is 15 amino acids. Here the CDR3 reads CASPLSSGTADTQYF.

This chain links TRBV20-1 with TRBJ1-2; no DNA is available, so the TRBD1 call from TCRdb remains unchecked. Germline CDR1 reads DFQATT; CDR2 reads SNEGSKA (reference sequence). This CDR3 comprises 14 residues. The CDR3 loop is CSAKGGRSAYGYTF.

This chain connects TRBV3-1 to TRBJ2-7. The germline CDR1 and CDR2 sequences are LGHDT and YNNKEL (reference sequence). There are 16 residues in the CDR3. The chain's CDR3 is CASSQEGSSVSYEQYF.

This chain uses TRBV7-9 with TRBJ1-2; the D gene TCRdb calls, TRBD1, cannot be checked with no DNA. The CDR3 length is 14 residues. CDR1 and CDR2 (germline): SEHNR, FQNEAQ (reference sequence). CDR3 region: CASSSGWTGDGYTF.

The chain joins TRBV18 to TRBJ2-7. The germline gives CDR1 KGHSH, CDR2 LQKENI. The CDR3 contains 14 residues. CDR3: CASSPRGEIYEQYF.

The V and J genes are TRBV19 and TRBJ1-2; TCRdb's D call, TRBD1, is unchecked because there is no DNA. Germline V gene sequence: CDR1 LNHDA, CDR2 SQIVND (reference sequence). CDR3 length equals 17 residues. Here the CDR3 reads CASSTGAPYEANYGYTF.

J is TRBJ1-1 and V is TRBV12-3 or TRBV12-4. This CDR3 has 14 residues. This chain's CDR3 is CASSPLTSGTEAFF.

This chain links TRBV4-2 with TRBJ2-7; TCRdb gives TRBD1 as the D gene, but with no DNA this cannot be confirmed. The CDR3 has 17 amino acids. Germline V lookup: CDR1 LGHNA, CDR2 YNFKEQ. The CDR3 spells CASSQGFGQMSSYEQYF.

The J gene is TRBJ2-2, the V gene TRBV21-1. TRBV21-1 is a pseudogene segment. The CDR3 has 16 amino acids. CDR3 region: CASSKVKGPDTGELFF.

V and J are TRBV10-2 and TRBJ2-3; TCRdb calls TRBD2, which cannot be checked without DNA. The germline V gene has CDR1 WSHSY and CDR2 SAAADI. The CDR3 totals 19 residues. This CDR3 reads CASSMTSGGLQPSTDTQYF.

This chain uses TRBV5-8 with TRBJ2-7; TCRdb picks TRBD2, but there is no DNA to check that call. The length of the CDR3 is 17 residues. Germline CDR1 and CDR2: SGHTS and YDEGEE. CDR3 amino acids: CASSLWGSAASPREQYF.